The 24 T cell receptor beta chains in this list originate from one sample, sequenced in a study of cytomegalovirus exposure and HLA in healthy donors. Primers: 60 Vbeta forward and 13 Jbeta reverse. Generated by immunoSEQ multiplex PCR, the TCRdb table keeps only in-frame clones and is missing some. The sample has 150,000 or so clones, about 78% seen once. The material sequenced was PBMCs. These receptors originate from a female donor in good health and CMV-seronegative.

J is TRBJ2-1 and V is TRBV10-1; tentatively, D is TRBD2 (6 bases). The CDR3 has 15 amino acids. Trimming cost V 2 bases and J 4 bases, with 12 bases left between them. The germline V gene has CDR1 WNHNN and CDR2 SYGVQD (reference sequence). This CDR3 is CASSEDAGRYNEQFF. Here the CDR3 DNA reads TGCGCCAGCAGTGAGGATGCGGGGAGGTACAATGAGCAGTTCTTC.

This sequence joins TRBV5-1 and TRBJ2-7; tentatively, D is TRBD2 (6 bases). The germline V gene has CDR1 SGHRS and CDR2 YFSETQ. V was shortened by 5 bases and J by 1 base, with 16 bases between the two germline ends. There are 15 residues in the CDR3. The DNA for the CDR3 is TGCGCCAGCAGAAGGACGGGAGTCGCTTCCTACGAGCAGTACTTC. Protein sequence: CASRRTGVASYEQYF.

The J gene is TRBJ2-1, the V gene TRBV7-2; TRBD1 matches at 7 bases. Per the germline V gene, CDR1 is SGHTA and CDR2 is FQGNSA. The CDR3 is 14 residues long. V trimming: 4 bases; J trimming: 8 bases; junction bases outside the gene matches: 8. The CDR3 sequence: CASSWKGGRDEQFF. The CDR3 DNA reads TGTGCCAGCAGCTGGAAAGGGGGCAGGGATGAGCAGTTCTTC. The whole variable domain, remainder taken from reference TRBV7-2 and TRBJ2-1, is GAGVSQSPSNKVTEKGKDVELRCDPISGHTALYWYRQSLGQGLEFLIYFQGNSAPDKSGLPSDRFSAERTGGSVSTLTIQRTQQEDSAVYLCASSWKGGRDEQFFGPGTRLTVL.

The genes are TRBV5-1 and TRBJ1-2; tentative D call: TRBD1 (5 bases). The CDR3 contains 14 residues. Trimming stripped 2 bases from V and 4 bases from J, with 12 bases between. The germline V gene has CDR1 SGHRS and CDR2 YFSETQ. The CDR3: CASSLNQGGYGYTF. CDR3 DNA: TGCGCCAGCAGCTTAAATCAGGGTGGCTATGGCTACACCTTC.

The chain links TRBV19 to TRBJ2-1, with D possibly matching TRBD2 (6 bases). V was clipped by 6 bases and J by 8 bases, with 20 bases between them. Per the germline V gene, CDR1 is LNHDA and CDR2 is SQIVND (reference sequence). The CDR3 is 15 amino acids. CDR3 loop: CASSRLGTLLDEQFF. The CDR3 DNA is TGTGCCAGTAGCCGACTAGGCACCCTGCTAGATGAGCAGTTCTTC.

The chain joins TRBV5-6 to TRBJ2-5, with TRBD2 identical over 8 bases. CDR1 and CDR2 (germline): SGHDT, YYEEEE. Unmatched junction bases numbered 14, after V lost 0 bases and J lost 4 bases. The CDR3 spans 18 residues. Here the CDR3 reads CASSLAGGPSLLRETQYF. DNA for the CDR3: TGTGCCAGCAGCTTGGCGGGAGGGCCTTCGTTACTTCGAGAGACCCAGTACTTC. Full variable domain (rest looked up from reference TRBV5-6 and TRBJ2-5): DAGVTQSPTHLIKTRGQQVTLRCSPKSGHDTVSWYQQALGQGPQFIFQYYEEEERQRGNFPDRFSGHQFPNYSSELNVNALLLGDSALYLCASSLAGGPSLLRETQYFGPGTRLLVL.

The rearrangement links TRBV4-1 to TRBJ1-4, with a weak D call TRBD1 (5 bases). The CDR3 covers 18 residues. With 6 bases removed from V and 5 bases from J, the gap between germline ends came to 25 bases. Germline V gene data show CDR1 as MGHRA and CDR2 as YSYEKL. CDR3 coding DNA: TGCGCCAGCAGAAGGGGAATCCTACGGAGGGAAAGGAATGAAAAACTGTTTTTT. Its translation is CASRRGILRRERNEKLFF.

The V gene is TRBV6-5, the J gene TRBJ1-3, with 10 bases lining up with TRBD1. Trimming at V came to 7 bases and at J to 7 bases, leaving 7 bases not matched to a gene. The CDR3 has 14 residues. Germline CDR1 reads MNHEY; CDR2 reads SVGAGI. The CDR3 spells CASKWGQGSNTIYF. Written as DNA, the CDR3 is TGTGCCAGCAAATGGGGACAGGGGTCCAACACCATATATTTT.

V is TRBV6-5 and J is TRBJ2-1; D not certain. Trimming left V 0 bases short and J 0 bases short, with 9 bases between. CDR1 is MNHEY, CDR2 SVGAGI, per germline. The CDR3 has 16 amino acids. The CDR3 reads CASSYSRFSSYNEQFF. The CDR3 DNA reads as TGTGCCAGCAGTTACTCTCGGTTTAGCTCCTACAATGAGCAGTTCTTC.

In this sample, this clone is medium-sized. This chain links TRBV6-5 with TRBJ1-5, with 8 bases that match TRBD1. The length of the CDR3 is 14 residues. J gave up 5 bases and V 5 bases, and 5 bases lay outside the gene matches. Germline CDR1 is MNHEY and CDR2 is SVGAGI. CDR3 sequence (DNA): TGTGCCAGCAGTGGGGACAGGTGGGATCAGCCCCAGCATTTT. Amino acid sequence: CASSGDRWDQPQHF.

The rearrangement joins TRBV7-2 to TRBJ1-1, with D perhaps matching TRBD1 (5 bases). The CDR3 length is 13 residues. From germline, CDR1 is SGHTA and CDR2 FQGNSA. The V end lost 4 bases, the J end lost 10 bases, and 16 bases lay between the germline ends. CDR3 coding DNA: TGTGCCAGCAGCTCGAGCGTCCCCAGGGCAGCTTTCTTT. This gives the protein CASSSSVPRAAFF.

This clone showed up just once. This chain joins TRBV14 and TRBJ1-1; D gene ambiguous. Germline CDR1 SGHDN, CDR2 FVKESK. V was shortened by 11 bases and J by 4 bases, with 17 bases between the two germline ends. The CDR3 totals 13 residues. Written as DNA, the CDR3 is TGTGCCTCAAAAAACGAGGCATCCACTGAAGCTTTCTTT. This translates into CASKNEASTEAFF. The full variable domain, its missing parts supplied by reference TRBV14 and TRBJ1-1, is EAGVTQFPSHSVIEKGQTVTLRCDPISGHDNLYWYRRVMGKEIKFLLHFVKESKQDESGMPNNRFLAERTGGTYSTLKVQPAELEDSGVYFCASKNEASTEAFFGQGTRLTVV.

This clone was counted only a few times. The chain carries TRBV27 and TRBJ1-4; D gene unclear. CDR1 is MNHEY and CDR2 is SMNVEV in the germline V gene (reference sequence). This CDR3 contains 17 residues. Deletions cut 3 bases from V and 5 bases from J, with 19 bases between. This chain's CDR3 is CASSLVPPWGGNEKLFF. CDR3 sequence (DNA): TGTGCCAGCAGTTTGGTCCCCCCGTGGGGAGGGAATGAAAAACTGTTTTTT.

The chain combines TRBV9 with TRBJ2-7, with 12 bases identical to TRBD2. V trimming: 2 bases; J trimming: 3 bases; junction bases outside the gene matches: 6. The germline V gene has CDR1 SGDLS and CDR2 YYNGEE. The CDR3 runs 16 residues. The CDR3 DNA reads as TGTGCCAGCAGCGTCCTCCGACTAGCGGGAGACTACGAGCAGTACTTC. It translates to CASSVLRLAGDYEQYF.

The chain links TRBV6-5 to TRBJ2-7; D may be TRBD1 (6 bases). Trimming removed 6 bases at V and 3 bases at J, with 18 bases between. This CDR3 is 15 amino acids long. The germline CDR1 and CDR2 sequences are MNHEY and SVGAGI. The CDR3 here is CASRPDRQNIYEQYF. CDR3 coding DNA: TGTGCCAGCAGGCCGGACAGACAGAATATCTACGAGCAGTACTTC.

V and J are TRBV5-4 and TRBJ2-5, with a possible D match to TRBD2 (5 bases). Germline CDR1 SGHNT, CDR2 YYREEE (reference sequence). This CDR3 comprises 15 residues. The V and J ends lost 2 bases and 4 bases respectively, with 15 bases between them. This CDR3 reads CASSFGKQVRETQYF. DNA for the CDR3: TGTGCCAGCAGCTTCGGGAAGCAGGTTCGAGAGACCCAGTACTTC.

CDR3 residues: CASSPRGSGRANEQFF. The CDR3 nucleotides read TGCGCCAGCAGCCCACGAGGAAGCGGGAGGGCCAATGAGCAGTTCTTC. V gene TRBV5-1 combines with J gene TRBJ2-1; 10 nucleotides line up with TRBD2. Per germline, CDR1 SGHRS and CDR2 YFSETQ. V lost 4 bases to trimming and J lost 6 bases; unmatched junction nucleotides: 10. The CDR3 is 16 residues long. Combining the CDR3 with reference TRBV5-1 and TRBJ2-1 gives the whole variable domain KAGVTQTPRYLIKTRGQQVTLSCSPISGHRSVSWYQQTPGQGLQFLFEYFSETQRNKGNFPGRFSGRQFSNSRSEMNVSTLELGDSALYLCASSPRGSGRANEQFFGPGTRLTVL.

The genes are TRBV27 and TRBJ2-7, with D uncertain. This CDR3 spans 14 amino acids. Trimming cost V 2 bases and J 3 bases, with 11 bases left between them. Germline-derived CDR1 and CDR2 are MNHEY and SMNVEV (reference sequence). The CDR3 DNA sequence: TGTGCCAGCAGTTTACGTGGAGACGGCTACGAGCAGTACTTC. Protein product: CASSLRGDGYEQYF.

The chain is built from TRBV6-5 and TRBJ2-5; a weak D match, TRBD1 (5 bases). Germline V gene data show CDR1 as MNHEY and CDR2 as SVGAGI. V lost 4 bases and J 1 base, leaving 7 bases between the germline ends. The CDR3 has 13 residues. CDR3 protein: CASSWGSQETQYF. Here the CDR3 DNA reads TGTGCCAGCAGTTGGGGCAGCCAAGAGACCCAGTACTTC.

This chain links TRBV4-1 with TRBJ2-2; TRBD2 agrees at 9 bases. CDR1 is MGHRA, CDR2 YSYEKL, per germline. The CDR3 is made up of 16 amino acids. Trimming took 2 bases from V and 9 from J; bases not matched to a gene: 10. The CDR3 nucleotides read TGCGCCAGCAGCCAACTAGCGGGATTGGAGGGCCGGGAGCTGTTTTTT. Translation gives CASSQLAGLEGRELFF.

The chain combines TRBV27 with TRBJ2-1; 13 bases are shared with TRBD2. CDR3 length equals 17 residues. Germline lookup yields CDR1 MNHEY and CDR2 SMNVEV (reference sequence). Trimming at V came to 4 bases and at J to 0 bases, leaving 3 bases not matched to a gene. In nucleotides, the CDR3 is TGTGCCAGCAGTTCCCGGACTAGCGGGGGCTCCTACAATGAGCAGTTCTTC. This sequence encodes CASSSRTSGGSYNEQFF.

The V gene is TRBV4-1, the J gene TRBJ2-7, with TRBD2 as a possible D gene (5 bases). Trimming pared 1 base from V and 2 bases from J, leaving 12 bases between. Germline V lookup: CDR1 MGHRA, CDR2 YSYEKL. The CDR3 loop spans 15 amino acids. This CDR3 is CASSQAPSSPYEQYF. DNA for the CDR3: TGCGCCAGCAGCCAAGCTCCTAGCAGCCCCTACGAGCAGTACTTC.

The chain carries TRBV28 and TRBJ2-7; no clear D gene. This CDR3 comprises 15 residues. V was clipped by 3 bases and J by 3 bases, with 15 bases between them. The germline CDR1 and CDR2 sequences are MDHEN and SYDVKM. For the CDR3, the DNA is TGTGCCAGCAGTTTCCCGAATCCTGGCGGCTACGAGCAGTACTTC. Translated, it gives CASSFPNPGGYEQYF.

This sequence joins TRBV5-4 and TRBJ2-5, with D perhaps TRBD2 (6 bases). Germline values: CDR1 SGHNT, CDR2 YYREEE (reference sequence). This CDR3 has 14 residues. With 3 bases removed from V and 5 bases from J, the gap between germline ends came to 14 bases. The CDR3 sequence is CASSSGGVDETQYF. The CDR3 DNA follows: TGTGCCAGCAGCTCCGGAGGGGTTGACGAGACCCAGTACTTC.